This T cell receptor (beta chain) was identified in a study of cytomegalovirus exposure and HLA in healthy donors. On the study more broadly: The 120 validation repertoires matched the 666 first-cohort repertoires in platform, a later analysis reported. Notes on the study in general: Most TCR sequences were seen very rarely across donors, but some public TCRs occurred in many. Testing in vitro showed a few CMV-associated chains specific for CMV antigens. Among TCR beta chains, those listed as cytomegalovirus-associated numbered over 150.

About this clone itself: Its target is not known.

Sequenced by immunoSEQ multiplex PCR; TCRdb stores in-frame clones only, minus some. The table has hundreds of thousands of clones, 85% to 90% seen once; the top ten hold 2.5% to 3%. The CDR3 is 13 residues long. Germline loops: CDR1 ENHRY, CDR2 SYGVKD. The V gene lost 7 bases and the J gene lost 1 base, with 11 bases spanning the gap. This chain uses TRBV10-3 with TRBJ2-7, with D perhaps matching TRBD1 (5 bases). The TCR was taken from a man in his late teens or twenties in good health and CMV-seronegative. Sequenced input: PBMCs. The CDR3 DNA is TGTGCCATCAAAGACAGCCTATCCTACGAGCAGTACTTC. Encoded protein: CAIKDSLSYEQYF.